Listed here are 29 T cell receptor beta chains from one sample, sequenced in a study of Ad26.COV2.S vaccination and SARS-CoV-2 variants. Sequencing was performed with immunoSEQ multiplex PCR; in TCRdb, only in-frame clones are kept and a portion is missing. The table lists just under 250,000 clones, around nine tenths of them singletons. Treatment: 15 to 20 received Ad26.COV2.S at low or high dose, single or two shots; several received placebo; per-sample allocation not given. Sampling was done on day 63 after the first vaccine or placebo injection. The specimen was peripheral blood, collected in a trial of Ad26.COV2.S vaccine versus placebo. The receptors come from a person between 18 and 65 years old who received the Ad26.COV2.S COVID-19 vaccine or a placebo.

This clone showed up just a few times. The rearrangement joins TRBV6-2 or TRBV6-3 to TRBJ2-7; 7 bases are shared with TRBD2. The CDR3 is 13 residues long. Germline V gene sequence: CDR1 MNHEY, CDR2 SVGEGT. J lost 2 bases, V lost 5 bases, and 3 bases had no gene match. CDR3 protein: CASSTREAYEQYF. CDR3 nucleotide sequence: TGTGCCAGCAGTACCCGGGAGGCCTACGAGCAGTACTTC.

The chain carries TRBV6-6 and TRBJ2-7; no definite D call. The V gene lost 1 base and the J gene lost 2 bases, with 9 bases spanning the gap. The germline CDR1 and CDR2 sequences are MNHNY and SVGAGI (reference sequence). The CDR3 has 14 amino acids. CDR3 bases: TGTGCCAGCAGTTACTGGACGGGCACCTACGAGCAGTACTTC. Translation gives CASSYWTGTYEQYF.

The chain is built from TRBV18 and TRBJ2-7, with D perhaps given as TRBD1 or TRBD2 (6 bases each). The germline CDR1 and CDR2 sequences are KGHSH and LQKENI. CDR3 length: 15 residues. The V end lost 5 bases, the J end lost 2 bases, and 16 bases lay between the germline ends. The CDR3, as DNA: TGTGCCAGCTCATCTGCTGGGGGGCAGCCCTACGAGCAGTACTTC. It specifies CASSSAGGQPYEQYF. Full variable domain (rest looked up from reference TRBV18 and TRBJ2-7): NAGVMQNPRHLVRRRGQEARLRCSPMKGHSHVYWYRQLPEEGLKFMVYLQKENIIDESGMPKERFSAEFPKEGPSILRIQQVVRGDSAAYFCASSSAGGQPYEQYFGPGTRLTVT.

The V gene is TRBV7-2, the J gene TRBJ2-7; D is possibly TRBD2 (7 bases). Germline V gene data show CDR1 as SGHTA and CDR2 as FQGNSA. This CDR3 comprises 14 residues. The ends were cut back, 1 base at V and 3 bases at J, with 10 bases in the middle. CDR3 nucleotide sequence: TGTGCCAGCAGCTTAGACGGGGGGCGCTACGAGCAGTACTTC. It translates to CASSLDGGRYEQYF. Combining the CDR3 with reference TRBV7-2 and TRBJ2-7 gives the whole variable domain GAGVSQSPSNKVTEKGKDVELRCDPISGHTALYWYRQSLGQGLEFLIYFQGNSAPDKSGLPSDRFSAERTGGSVSTLTIQRTQQEDSAVYLCASSLDGGRYEQYFGPGTRLTVT.

V is TRBV6-5 and J is TRBJ2-1; D may be TRBD1 (5 bases). Between the trimmed V and J ends, which lost 2 bases and 7 bases, there was a span of 9 bases. This CDR3 has 13 residues. From germline, CDR1 is MNHEY and CDR2 SVGAGI. CDR3 sequence (DNA): TGTGCCAGCAGTTACAGGGGAAGGAATGAGCAGTTCTTC. Translation gives CASSYRGRNEQFF.

The V gene is TRBV28, the J gene TRBJ1-1; TRBD1 matches 9 bases. The CDR3 loop spans 16 amino acids. Germline V gene sequence: CDR1 MDHEN, CDR2 SYDVKM. The junction had 8 bases not matched to a gene; V was cut back by 6 bases and J by 0 bases. CDR3: CASSTRTGVMNTEAFF. The CDR3 DNA sequence: TGTGCCAGCAGCACCCGGACAGGGGTCATGAACACTGAAGCTTTCTTT. Together with reference TRBV28 and TRBJ1-1, the CDR3 gives the full variable domain: DVKVTQSSRYLVKRTGEKVFLECVQDMDHENMFWYRQDPGLGLRLIYFSYDVKMKEKGDIPEGYSVSREKKERFSLILESASTNQTSMYLCASSTRTGVMNTEAFFGQGTRLTVV.

Only a few counts were recorded for this clone. Different DNA sequences within this sample yield the same CDR3. The rearrangement uses TRBV4-2 and TRBJ2-7, with 7 bases fitting TRBD2. The CDR3 is 14 residues long. V shed 4 bases and J 0 bases; nucleotides not matched to a gene: 3. Germline CDR1 reads LGHNA; CDR2 reads YNFKEQ. The CDR3 loop is CASSPGGSSYEQYF. The DNA of the CDR3 is TGTGCCAGCAGCCCCGGGGGGAGCTCCTACGAGCAGTACTTC.

The chain's CDR3 is CASSTGETQYF. CDR3 DNA: TGTGCCAGCTCTACTGGGGAGACCCAGTACTTC. This chain uses TRBV18 with TRBJ2-5; D not certain. The V end was cut by 6 bases, the J end by 5 bases, with 7 bases between. This CDR3 is built from 11 residues. Germline V gives CDR1 KGHSH, CDR2 LQKENI.

The J gene is TRBJ1-5, the V gene TRBV10-3; 7 bases are a match to TRBD1. The germline V gene encodes CDR1 ENHRY and CDR2 SYGVKD. This CDR3 contains 18 residues. After removal of 0 bases from V and 0 bases from J, the junction contained 8 bases not matched to a gene. The CDR3 sequence: CAISESGQGVYSNQPQHF. Written as DNA, the CDR3 is TGTGCCATCAGTGAGTCCGGGCAGGGGGTATATAGCAATCAGCCCCAGCATTTT.

With respect to this clone: Other nucleotide sequences in the sample specify the same CDR3. The rearrangement joins TRBV7-2 to TRBJ2-7; D is unclear. Per germline, CDR1 SGHTA and CDR2 FQGNSA. This CDR3 has 11 residues. V lost 5 bases to trimming and J lost 3 bases, with 5 bases between them. The CDR3 sequence is CASSLNYEQYF. In DNA, the CDR3 is TGTGCCAGCAGCCTCAACTACGAGCAGTACTTC.

This chain links TRBV7-9 with TRBJ2-7, with TRBD2 identical over 12 bases. The germline V gene encodes CDR1 SEHNR and CDR2 FQNEAQ (reference sequence). After removal of 7 bases from V and 3 bases from J, the junction contained 7 bases not matched to a gene. The CDR3 is 15 residues long. DNA for the CDR3: TGTGCCAGCACCAGACTAGCGGGAGAGAACTACGAGCAGTACTTC. Protein sequence: CASTRLAGENYEQYF.

The chain joins TRBV28 to TRBJ2-6, with D hard to call. V was shortened by 7 bases and J by 1 base, with 17 bases between the two germline ends. CDR3 length: 17 residues. Germline values: CDR1 MDHEN, CDR2 SYDVKM. The chain's CDR3 is CASTPWTGPSGANVLTF. CDR3 sequence (DNA): TGTGCCAGCACCCCGTGGACCGGCCCTTCTGGGGCCAACGTCCTGACTTTC.

The chain is built from TRBV14 and TRBJ1-3, with 8 bases matching TRBD1. The CDR3 spans 16 residues. Trimming took 1 base from V and 0 from J; bases not matched to a gene: 2. CDR1 SGHDN and CDR2 FVKESK come from the germline V gene. The CDR3 loop is CASSQGTGSSGNTIYF. In DNA form, the CDR3 reads TGTGCCAGCAGCCAAGGGACAGGGAGCTCTGGAAACACCATATATTTT. The full variable domain, its missing parts supplied by reference TRBV14 and TRBJ1-3, is EAGVTQFPSHSVIEKGQTVTLRCDPISGHDNLYWYRRVMGKEIKFLLHFVKESKQDESGMPNNRFLAERTGGTYSTLKVQPAELEDSGVYFCASSQGTGSSGNTIYFGEGSWLTVV.

This clone was seen just once. This rearrangement joins TRBV9 to TRBJ2-1; tentative D call: TRBD2 (7 bases). The V gene lost 4 bases and the J gene lost 2 bases, with 16 bases spanning the gap. CDR3 length: 16 amino acids. Germline V gives CDR1 SGDLS, CDR2 YYNGEE. The DNA of the CDR3 is TGTGCCAGCAGCAAAGGGGGGGCTTCGACCTACAATGAGCAGTTCTTC. This gives the protein CASSKGGASTYNEQFF.

The CDR3, as DNA: TGTGCCAGCAGCTTACTGGCAGGCTCCCATCTGGGCGAGCAGTACTTC. Translation gives CASSLLAGSHLGEQYF. The chain employs TRBV7-2 and TRBJ2-7, with no clear D. The CDR3 loop spans 16 amino acids. Germline V gene lookup returns CDR1 SGHTA and CDR2 FQGNSA. V was shortened by 2 bases and J by 6 bases, with 20 bases between the two germline ends.

The chain has TRBV29-1 and TRBJ1-4; D is unclear. V lost 2 bases, J lost 8 bases, and 12 bases lay in between. The CDR3 sequence is 13 residues long. Germline CDR1 and CDR2: SQVTM and ANQGSEA. The CDR3 loop reads CSVELLDREKLFF. CDR3 nucleotide sequence: TGCAGCGTTGAACTTCTGGATCGAGAAAAACTGTTTTTT.

This clone was detected a few times. The chain joins TRBV5-6 to TRBJ1-5, with 8 bases matching TRBD1. Trimming took 4 bases from V and 5 from J; bases not matched to a gene: 5. CDR3 length: 14 amino acids. The germline CDR1 and CDR2 sequences are SGHDT and YYEEEE. DNA for the CDR3: TGTGCCAGCAGCAGGACAGGGATCGATCAGCCCCAGCATTTT. Its translation: CASSRTGIDQPQHF.

This clone showed up just a few times. The chain recombines TRBV6-6 with TRBJ1-1; maybe TRBD1 (5 bases). Per the germline V gene, CDR1 is MNHNY and CDR2 is SVGAGI (reference sequence). The germline V and J ends were trimmed by 2 bases and 7 bases, with 8 bases remaining between them. CDR3 length equals 12 residues. CDR3 DNA sequence: TGTGCCAGCAGTTACGGACACGTTGAAGCTTTCTTT. Its protein product is CASSYGHVEAFF.

This chain joins TRBV6-5 and TRBJ1-1; 7 positions agree with TRBD1. Germline V gene sequence: CDR1 MNHEY, CDR2 SVGAGI. With 7 bases clipped from V and 1 base from J, the junction kept 6 bases outside the gene matches. This CDR3 region has 14 residues. CDR3 nucleotides: TGTGCCAGCATCTTAAGACAGGGGAACACTGAAGCTTTCTTT. It encodes CASILRQGNTEAFF.

The chain carries TRBV28 and TRBJ2-7, with a tentative D call TRBD1 (5 bases). V gave up 2 bases and J gave up 3 bases, with 17 bases separating them. From germline, CDR1 is MDHEN and CDR2 SYDVKM. The CDR3 sequence is 16 residues long. As DNA, the CDR3 is TGTGCCAGCAGTTTAAATCGCCTAGGGGAAGGCTACGAGCAGTACTTC. This encodes CASSLNRLGEGYEQYF.

The chain links TRBV14 to TRBJ2-1; 8 bases are shared with TRBD2. J was trimmed by 6 bases and V by 3 bases; bases with no gene match: 10. Germline V lookup: CDR1 SGHDN, CDR2 FVKESK. The CDR3 consists of 16 residues. The CDR3 here is CASSQGKVAGRNEQFF. CDR3 in DNA: TGTGCCAGCAGCCAGGGTAAAGTAGCGGGACGCAATGAGCAGTTCTTC.

CDR3: CASRPDFTSTDTQYF. DNA of the CDR3: TGTGCCAGCCGTCCCGACTTTACTAGCACAGATACGCAGTATTTT. The V and J genes are TRBV6-5 and TRBJ2-3; no definite D call. This CDR3 spans 15 amino acids. From germline, CDR1 is MNHEY and CDR2 SVGAGI. V was cut by 8 bases and J by 0 bases, with 15 bases left in between.

V gene TRBV5-6 combines with J gene TRBJ1-3, with D possibly being TRBD1 (5 bases). V dropped 2 bases and J dropped 2 bases, with 11 bases sitting between them. The germline V gene encodes CDR1 SGHDT and CDR2 YYEEEE. The CDR3 totals 15 residues. DNA of the CDR3: TGTGCCAGCAGCTTCCAGTTAGGGGCTGGAAACACCATATATTTT. Amino acids: CASSFQLGAGNTIYF.

The V call is TRBV4-3, the J call TRBJ2-2, with 7 bases aligning to TRBD2. V shed 0 bases and J 2 bases; nucleotides not matched to a gene: 9. Germline assignment: CDR1 LGHNA and CDR2 YSLEER. The CDR3 has 18 amino acids. Here the CDR3 DNA reads TGCGCCAGCAGCCAAGATCTCCTGGGGAGGGAAAACACCGGGGAGCTGTTTTTT. Encoded protein: CASSQDLLGRENTGELFF.

The genes are TRBV7-2 and TRBJ2-3; D remains unclear. The CDR3 contains 12 residues. Germline loops: CDR1 SGHTA, CDR2 FQGNSA. Trimming shortened V by 4 bases and J by 4 bases, and 6 bases separated the two germline ends. CDR3 amino acids: CASSYDPDTQYF. Written as DNA, the CDR3 is TGTGCCAGCAGCTACGACCCAGATACGCAGTATTTT.

The chain joins TRBV28 to TRBJ2-3, with 7 bases aligning to TRBD2. V trimming: 10 bases; J trimming: 0 bases; junction bases outside the gene matches: 4. Germline V gene data show CDR1 as MDHEN and CDR2 as SYDVKM. The CDR3 has 13 amino acids. CDR3 sequence (DNA): TGTGCCATTGGGGGGGAGAGCACAGATACGCAGTATTTT. This encodes CAIGGESTDTQYF.

CDR3 DNA sequence: TGTGCCATCAGTGAGTCGAAGACGATAGATGAGCAGTTCTTC. As protein: CAISESKTIDEQFF. The chain has TRBV10-3 and TRBJ2-1; D unresolved. V lost 0 bases to trimming and J lost 8 bases, with 11 bases between them. The germline gives CDR1 ENHRY, CDR2 SYGVKD. The CDR3 runs 14 residues.

This chain uses TRBV21-1 with TRBJ2-6. TRBV21-1 has pseudogene status. CDR3 length: 19 residues. In DNA, the CDR3 is TGTGTCGCCCAACAAAGCCACAGACGGACGAGCTCTGGGGCCAACGTCCTGACTTTC. Translated: CVAQQSHRRTSSGANVLTF.

This clone was observed a single time. V is TRBV20-1 and J is TRBJ2-3; D ambiguous. Trimming removed 5 bases at V and 5 bases at J, with 8 bases between. CDR1 DFQATT and CDR2 SNEGSKA come from the germline V gene (reference sequence). CDR3 length: 11 amino acids. CDR3 sequence: CSAQTGDTQYF. CDR3 bases: TGCAGTGCTCAAACGGGAGATACGCAGTATTTT.